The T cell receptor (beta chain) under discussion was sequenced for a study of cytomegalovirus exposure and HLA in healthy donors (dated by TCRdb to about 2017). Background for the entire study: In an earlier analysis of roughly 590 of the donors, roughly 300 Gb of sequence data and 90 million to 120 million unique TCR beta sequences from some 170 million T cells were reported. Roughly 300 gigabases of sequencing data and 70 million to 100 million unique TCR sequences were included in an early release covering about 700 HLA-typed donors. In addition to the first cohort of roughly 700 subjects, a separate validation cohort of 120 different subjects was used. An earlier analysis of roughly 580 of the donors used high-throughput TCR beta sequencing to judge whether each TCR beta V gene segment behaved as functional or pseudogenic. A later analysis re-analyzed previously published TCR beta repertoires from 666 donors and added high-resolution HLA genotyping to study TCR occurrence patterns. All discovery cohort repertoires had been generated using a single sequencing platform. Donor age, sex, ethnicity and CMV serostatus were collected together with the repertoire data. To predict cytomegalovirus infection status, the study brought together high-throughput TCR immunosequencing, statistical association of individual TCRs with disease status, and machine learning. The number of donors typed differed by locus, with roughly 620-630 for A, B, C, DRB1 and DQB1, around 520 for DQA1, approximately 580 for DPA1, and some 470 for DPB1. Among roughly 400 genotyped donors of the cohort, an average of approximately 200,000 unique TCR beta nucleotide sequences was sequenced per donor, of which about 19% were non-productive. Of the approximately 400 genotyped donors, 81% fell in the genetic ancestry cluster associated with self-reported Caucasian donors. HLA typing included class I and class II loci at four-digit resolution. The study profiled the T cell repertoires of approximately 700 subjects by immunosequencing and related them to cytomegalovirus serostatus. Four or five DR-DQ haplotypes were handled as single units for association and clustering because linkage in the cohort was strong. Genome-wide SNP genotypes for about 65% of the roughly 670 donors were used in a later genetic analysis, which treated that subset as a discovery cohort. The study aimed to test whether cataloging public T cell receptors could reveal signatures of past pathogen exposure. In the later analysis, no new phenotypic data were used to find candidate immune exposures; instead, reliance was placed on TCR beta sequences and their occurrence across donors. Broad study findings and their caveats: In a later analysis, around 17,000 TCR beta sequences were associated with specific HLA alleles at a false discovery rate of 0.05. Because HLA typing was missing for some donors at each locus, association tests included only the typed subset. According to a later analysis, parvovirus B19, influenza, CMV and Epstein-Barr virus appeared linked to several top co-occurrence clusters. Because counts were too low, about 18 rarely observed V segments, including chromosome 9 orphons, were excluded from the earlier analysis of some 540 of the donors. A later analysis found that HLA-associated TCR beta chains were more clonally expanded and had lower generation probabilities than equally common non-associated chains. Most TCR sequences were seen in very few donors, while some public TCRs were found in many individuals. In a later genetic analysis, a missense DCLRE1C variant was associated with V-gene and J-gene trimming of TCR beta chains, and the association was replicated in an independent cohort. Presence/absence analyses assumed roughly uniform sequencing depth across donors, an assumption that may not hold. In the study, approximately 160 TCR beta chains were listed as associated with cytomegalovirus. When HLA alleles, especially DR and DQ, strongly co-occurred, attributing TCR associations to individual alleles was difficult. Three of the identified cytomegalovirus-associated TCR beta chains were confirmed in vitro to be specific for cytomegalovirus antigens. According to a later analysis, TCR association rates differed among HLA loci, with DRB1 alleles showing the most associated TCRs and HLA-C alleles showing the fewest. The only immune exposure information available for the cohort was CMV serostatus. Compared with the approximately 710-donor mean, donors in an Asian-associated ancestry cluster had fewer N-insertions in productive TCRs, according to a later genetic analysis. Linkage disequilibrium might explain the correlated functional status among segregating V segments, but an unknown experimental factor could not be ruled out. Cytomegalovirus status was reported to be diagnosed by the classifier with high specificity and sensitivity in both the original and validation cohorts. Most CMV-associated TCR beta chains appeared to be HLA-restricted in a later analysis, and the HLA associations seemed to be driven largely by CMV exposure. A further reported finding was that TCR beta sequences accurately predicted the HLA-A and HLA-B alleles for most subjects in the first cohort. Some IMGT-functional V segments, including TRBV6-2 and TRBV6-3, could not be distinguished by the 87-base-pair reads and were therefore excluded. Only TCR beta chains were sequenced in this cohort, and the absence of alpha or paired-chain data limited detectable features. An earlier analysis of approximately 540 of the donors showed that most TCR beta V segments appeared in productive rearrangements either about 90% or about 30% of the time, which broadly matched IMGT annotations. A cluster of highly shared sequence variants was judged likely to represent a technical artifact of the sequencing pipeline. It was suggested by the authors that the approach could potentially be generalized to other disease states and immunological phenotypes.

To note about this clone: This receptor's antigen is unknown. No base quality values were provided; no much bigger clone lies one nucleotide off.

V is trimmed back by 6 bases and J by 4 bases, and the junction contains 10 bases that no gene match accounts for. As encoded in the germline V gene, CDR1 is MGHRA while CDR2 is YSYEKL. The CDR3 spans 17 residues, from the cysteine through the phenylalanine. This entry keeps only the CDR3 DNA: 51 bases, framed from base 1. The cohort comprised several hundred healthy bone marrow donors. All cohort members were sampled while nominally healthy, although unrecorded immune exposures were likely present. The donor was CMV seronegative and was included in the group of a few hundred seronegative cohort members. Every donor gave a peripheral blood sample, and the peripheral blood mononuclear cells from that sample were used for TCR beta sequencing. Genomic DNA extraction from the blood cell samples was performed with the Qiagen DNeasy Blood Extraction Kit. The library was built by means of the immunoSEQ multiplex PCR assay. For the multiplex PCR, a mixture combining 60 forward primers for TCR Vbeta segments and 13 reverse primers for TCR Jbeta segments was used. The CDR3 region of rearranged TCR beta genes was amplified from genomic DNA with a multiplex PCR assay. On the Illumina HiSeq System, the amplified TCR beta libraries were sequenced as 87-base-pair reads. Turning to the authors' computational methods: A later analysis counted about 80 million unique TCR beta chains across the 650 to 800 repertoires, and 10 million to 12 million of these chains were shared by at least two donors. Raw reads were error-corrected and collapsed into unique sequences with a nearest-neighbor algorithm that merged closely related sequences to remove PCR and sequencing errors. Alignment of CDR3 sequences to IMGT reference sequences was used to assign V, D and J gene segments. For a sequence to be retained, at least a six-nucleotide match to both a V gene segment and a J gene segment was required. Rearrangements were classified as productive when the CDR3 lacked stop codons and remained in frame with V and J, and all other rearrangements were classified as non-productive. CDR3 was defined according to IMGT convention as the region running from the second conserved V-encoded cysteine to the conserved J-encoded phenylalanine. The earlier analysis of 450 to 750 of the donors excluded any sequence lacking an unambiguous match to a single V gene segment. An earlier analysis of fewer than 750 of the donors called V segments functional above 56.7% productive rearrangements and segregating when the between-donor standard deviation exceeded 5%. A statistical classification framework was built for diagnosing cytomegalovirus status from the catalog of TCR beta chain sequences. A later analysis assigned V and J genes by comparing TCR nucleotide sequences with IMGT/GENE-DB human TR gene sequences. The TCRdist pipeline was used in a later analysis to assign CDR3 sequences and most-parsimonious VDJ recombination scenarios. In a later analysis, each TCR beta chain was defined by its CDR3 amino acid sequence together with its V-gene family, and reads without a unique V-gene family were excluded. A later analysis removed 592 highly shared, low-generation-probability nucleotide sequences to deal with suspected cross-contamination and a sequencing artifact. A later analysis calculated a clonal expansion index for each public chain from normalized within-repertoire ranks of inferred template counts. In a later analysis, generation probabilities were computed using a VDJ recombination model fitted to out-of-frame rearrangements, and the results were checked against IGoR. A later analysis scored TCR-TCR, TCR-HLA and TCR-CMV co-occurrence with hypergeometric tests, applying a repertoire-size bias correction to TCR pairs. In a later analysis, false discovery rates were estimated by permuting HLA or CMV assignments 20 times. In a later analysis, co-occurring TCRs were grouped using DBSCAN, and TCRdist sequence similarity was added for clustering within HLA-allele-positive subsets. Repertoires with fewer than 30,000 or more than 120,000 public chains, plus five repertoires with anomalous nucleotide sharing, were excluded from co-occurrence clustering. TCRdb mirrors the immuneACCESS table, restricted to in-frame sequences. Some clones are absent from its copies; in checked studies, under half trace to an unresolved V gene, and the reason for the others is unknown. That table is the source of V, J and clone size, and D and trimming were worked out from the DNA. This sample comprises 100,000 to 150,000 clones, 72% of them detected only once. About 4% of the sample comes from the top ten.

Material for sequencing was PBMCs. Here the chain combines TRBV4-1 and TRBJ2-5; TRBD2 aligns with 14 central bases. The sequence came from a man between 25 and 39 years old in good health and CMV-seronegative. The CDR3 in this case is CASSPTSGGGLGETQYF. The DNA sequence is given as TGCGCCAGCAGTCCGACTAGCGGGGGGGGGTTAGGAGAGACCCAGTACTTC.